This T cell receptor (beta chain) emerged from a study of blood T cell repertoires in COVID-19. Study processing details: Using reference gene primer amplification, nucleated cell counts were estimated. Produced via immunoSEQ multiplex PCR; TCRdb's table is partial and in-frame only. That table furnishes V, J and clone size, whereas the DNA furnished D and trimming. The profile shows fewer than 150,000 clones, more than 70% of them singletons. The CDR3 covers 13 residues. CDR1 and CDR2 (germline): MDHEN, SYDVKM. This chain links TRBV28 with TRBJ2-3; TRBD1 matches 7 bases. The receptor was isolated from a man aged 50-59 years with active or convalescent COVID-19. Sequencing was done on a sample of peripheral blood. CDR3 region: CAHRGRGTDTQYF. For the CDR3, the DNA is TGTGCTCACAGGGGAAGGGGTACAGATACGCAGTATTTT.